One and the same sample provided the 21 T cell receptor beta chains below, sequenced in a study of CD8 T cells in ankylosing spondylitis. Study-wide results and caveats: Ankylosing spondylitis blood appeared to be characterized by a TCR beta motif of several highly homologous variants.

No antigen has been assigned to these receptors. TCRdb analysed the 5' RACE reads with MiXCR anew, one entry per CDR3 protein. Found here are some 800,000 distinct CDR3 sequences, about an eighth of them singletons; the top ten hold 0.51%. Sample: blood, either unsorted or a sorted T cell fraction (not recorded which). These receptor sequences come from a male donor with ankylosing spondylitis.

A few counts support this clonotype. The chain links TRBV20-1 to TRBJ1-2, with 9 nucleotides matching TRBD1. The V gene end was trimmed by 5 bases and the J gene end by 5 bases; junction bases not matched to a gene: 9. This CDR3 has 14 residues. Looked up from germline, CDR1 is DFQATT and CDR2 is SNEGSKA (reference sequence). As DNA, the CDR3 is TGCAGTGCTTTTAACAGGGGGCGCGGATATGGCTACACCTTC. It codes for CSAFNRGRGYGYTF.

The CDR3 region is CASSQETGGWDTEAFF. CDR3 DNA sequence: TGTGCCAGCAGCCAAGAAACGGGGGGGTGGGACACTGAAGCTTTCTTT. V gene TRBV4-2 combines with J gene TRBJ1-1; perhaps TRBD1 as D (5 bases). Germline V gene sequence: CDR1 LGHNA, CDR2 YNFKEQ. The CDR3 totals 16 residues. V dropped 0 bases and J dropped 3 bases, with 14 bases sitting between them.

The chain joins TRBV19 to TRBJ2-7; D unclear. CDR3 size: 15 residues. Germline V gene lookup returns CDR1 LNHDA and CDR2 SQIVND (reference sequence). Deletions cut 0 bases from V and 0 bases from J, with 9 bases between. CDR3 coding DNA: TGTGCCAGTAGTATAGAAGCTAGAACCTCCTACGAGCAGTACTTC. This encodes CASSIEARTSYEQYF.

This clonotype was observed a handful of times. J is TRBJ2-3 and V is TRBV20-1; 7 nucleotides agree with TRBD1. The CDR3 is made up of 15 amino acids. V gave up 1 base and J gave up 3 bases; unmatched junction bases: 7. The germline V gene encodes CDR1 DFQATT and CDR2 SNEGSKA (reference sequence). DNA for the CDR3: TGCAGTGCTAGAGTGACAGGGACATGGACAGATACGCAGTATTTT. This encodes CSARVTGTWTDTQYF.

This clonotype was counted only a few times. This chain uses TRBV13 with TRBJ2-3; D uncertain. V lost 4 bases and J lost 0, with 8 bases in between. The CDR3 loop spans 14 amino acids. Germline loops: CDR1 PRHDT, CDR2 FYEKMQ (reference sequence). CDR3 coding DNA: TGTGCCAGCAGCTCCCAATCTAGCACAGATACGCAGTATTTT. It encodes CASSSQSSTDTQYF.

The chain combines TRBV20-1 with TRBJ2-5; tentatively, D is TRBD2 (6 bases). Germline V gene sequence: CDR1 DFQATT, CDR2 SNEGSKA (reference sequence). The CDR3 sequence is 12 residues long. Trimming cost V 6 bases and J 3 bases, with 11 bases left between them. In DNA, the CDR3 is TGCAGTGCCCAGGGCGGGGAAGAGACCCAGTACTTC. Translated: CSAQGGEETQYF.

This clonotype was counted only a few times. The chain carries TRBV5-1 and TRBJ2-5; D is possibly TRBD2 (5 bases). The germline V gene has CDR1 SGHRS and CDR2 YFSETQ. V lost 2 bases and J lost 0, with 8 bases in between. The CDR3 is made up of 14 amino acids. The CDR3 region is CASSLEGDQETQYF. The CDR3 region has the DNA TGCGCCAGCAGCTTAGAGGGTGACCAAGAGACCCAGTACTTC.

The table lists this clonotype with a few counts. The chain recombines TRBV12-3 or TRBV12-4 with TRBJ2-5; D perhaps matches TRBD2 (5 bases). V was shortened by 1 base and J by 7 bases, with 13 bases between the two germline ends. This CDR3 is 14 amino acids long. Written as DNA, the CDR3 is TGTGCCAGCAGTTTAGGGGTTCGGGGTGGGACCCAGTACTTC. Protein sequence: CASSLGVRGGTQYF.

In this sample, this clonotype turned up a few times. The rearrangement links TRBV10-3 to TRBJ2-7; perhaps D is TRBD1 or TRBD2 (5 bases each). This CDR3 is built from 12 residues. V lost 5 bases to trimming and J lost 9 bases, with 14 bases between them. CDR1 and CDR2 from the germline V gene are ENHRY and SYGVKD. In DNA, the CDR3 is TGTGCCATCAGTTTAAAGGGGACCAGGCAGTACTTC. Translated, it gives CAISLKGTRQYF.

V usage is TRBV4-3 and J usage is TRBJ2-7; D might be TRBD1 or TRBD2, each matching 5 bases. With 1 base removed from V and 4 bases from J, the gap between germline ends came to 14 bases. The CDR3 has 15 amino acids. Germline values: CDR1 LGHNA, CDR2 YSLEER. The CDR3 DNA reads TGCGCCAGCAGCCAAGTCCCCCCGGGGCGGTACGAGCAGTACTTC. Translation: CASSQVPPGRYEQYF.

This chain uses TRBV20-1 with TRBJ1-1; D perhaps matches TRBD1 (5 bases). The V end was cut by 3 bases, the J end by 0 bases, with 8 bases between. Germline CDR1 and CDR2: DFQATT and SNEGSKA (reference sequence). The CDR3 runs 13 residues. In DNA form, the CDR3 reads TGCAGTGCTAGCGAGACAGTGAACACTGAAGCTTTCTTT. It specifies CSASETVNTEAFF.

This clonotype occurred many times. The chain has TRBV5-1 and TRBJ2-2, with D uncertain. The germline CDR1 and CDR2 sequences are SGHRS and YFSETQ. V shed 4 bases and J shed 0 bases, with 16 bases lying between them. The CDR3 covers 17 residues. CDR3 coding DNA: TGCGCCAGCAGCCCGGGCCTGTTCATCTCGAACACCGGGGAGCTGTTTTTT. Encoded protein: CASSPGLFISNTGELFF.

The chain links TRBV7-2 to TRBJ1-2; D is unresolved. Germline CDR1 is SGHTA and CDR2 is FQGNSA. V lost 1 base to trimming and J lost 8 bases, with 17 bases between them. The CDR3 is made up of 15 amino acids. The CDR3 DNA reads as TGTGCCAGCAGCTTAGGTTCTGGGGTCTCCCGAGGCTACACCTTC. Amino acids: CASSLGSGVSRGYTF. Complete variable domain (other parts from reference TRBV7-2 and TRBJ1-2): GAGVSQSPSNKVTEKGKDVELRCDPISGHTALYWYRQSLGQGLEFLIYFQGNSAPDKSGLPSDRFSAERTGGSVSTLTIQRTQQEDSAVYLCASSLGSGVSRGYTFGSGTRLTVV.

This clonotype has more than one count but fewer than ten. The gene calls are TRBV10-3 and TRBJ1-1; the D is unclear. V was pared by 6 bases and J by 8 bases, with 19 bases between. This CDR3 is 14 amino acids long. Germline values: CDR1 ENHRY, CDR2 SYGVKD. CDR3 in amino acids: CAIRSEGAFREAFF. The CDR3 DNA reads as TGTGCCATCAGATCTGAGGGCGCGTTTAGAGAAGCTTTCTTT.

Only a few counts were recorded for this clonotype. The rearrangement joins TRBV6-1 to TRBJ2-1, with 10 bases fitting TRBD2. The germline CDR1 and CDR2 sequences are MNHNS and SASEGT. V shed 8 bases, J shed 5 bases, and the junction held 12 bases outside the gene matches. CDR3 size: 16 residues. The CDR3 nucleotides are TGTGCCAGCGGGAGCGGGAGGGCCGTAATTAACAATGAGCAGTTCTTC. Its protein is CASGSGRAVINNEQFF.

In this sample, this clonotype turned up a few times. This rearrangement joins TRBV24-1 to TRBJ2-1; weak D call: TRBD1 (5 bases). Trimming shortened V by 2 bases and J by 4 bases, and 11 bases separated the two germline ends. The germline CDR1 and CDR2 sequences are KGHDR and SFDVKD. The CDR3 consists of 15 residues. CDR3 nucleotide sequence: TGTGCCACCAGTGATTCCTCTAGGGGATACAATGAGCAGTTCTTC. This encodes CATSDSSRGYNEQFF.

In this sample, this clonotype turned up many times. The gene calls are TRBV20-1 and TRBJ2-2; D is tentatively TRBD1 or TRBD2 (5 bases each). CDR1 and CDR2 from the germline V gene are DFQATT and SNEGSKA (reference sequence). V lost 1 base and J lost 6, with 18 bases in between. CDR3 length equals 16 residues. CDR3 coding DNA: TGCAGTGCTAGAGGCTTGGGGGACCCAAATTCCGGGGAGCTGTTTTTT. Translation gives CSARGLGDPNSGELFF.

V and J are TRBV20-1 and TRBJ1-5; no clear D gene. In germline, CDR1 is DFQATT, CDR2 SNEGSKA (reference sequence). Trimming shortened V by 6 bases and J by 5 bases, and 14 bases separated the two germline ends. The CDR3 runs to 13 residues. DNA of the CDR3: TGCAGTGCCCGCCTGACATTAGATCAGCCCCAGCATTTT. Residues: CSARLTLDQPQHF.

V is TRBV29-1 and J is TRBJ1-3, with D possibly TRBD1 on 5 matching bases. The germline gives CDR1 SQVTM, CDR2 ANQGSEA. The CDR3 has 14 residues. V lost 4 bases to trimming and J lost 0 bases, with 10 bases between them. CDR3 in DNA: TGCAGCGTTGTGGGGGGGTACTCTGGAAACACCATATATTTT. Translation gives CSVVGGYSGNTIYF.

The chain has TRBV20-1 and TRBJ1-5, with 9 bases that match TRBD1. Germline V gene sequence: CDR1 DFQATT, CDR2 SNEGSKA (reference sequence). V was pared by 1 base and J by 5 bases, with 3 bases of the junction left unmatched. The CDR3 covers 14 residues. Here the CDR3 reads CSARGWDRDQPQHF. CDR3 nucleotide sequence: TGCAGTGCTAGAGGATGGGACAGGGATCAGCCCCAGCATTTT.

This chain connects TRBV20-1 to TRBJ2-7, with 12 bases fitting TRBD2. V lost 7 bases and J lost 2; bases outside the gene matches: 15. CDR1 DFQATT and CDR2 SNEGSKA come from the germline V gene (reference sequence). This CDR3 region has 17 residues. The CDR3 DNA reads TGCAGTGGCCTCCTAGCGGGAGGGAGGGGAGGTCCCTACGAGCAGTACTTC. The encoded protein is CSGLLAGGRGGPYEQYF.